This T cell receptor (beta chain) was sequenced in a study of shared clonotypes between healthy human individuals. Worth noting for this clone: What it binds is not known.

Deep was the level at which the assay was run. When replicate PCRs were run on unsorted PBMC, they used approximately 290 ng DNA, about 30,000 T cell genomes. Original handling: Filtering was not the same, since immunoSEQ gave junction-only sequences without quality scores. Profiled with immunoSEQ multiplex PCR; TCRdb holds only in-frame clones, not every one. V and J calls and clone size are given by that table; D and trimming were obtained from the DNA. This repertoire shows some 510,000 clones, approximately 85% found once; its top ten account for under 15%. V was pared by 7 bases and J by 10 bases, with 14 bases between. The germline gives CDR1 MNHNY, CDR2 SVGAGI (reference sequence). The CDR3 loop spans 12 amino acids. Study-wide results and caveats: Sequencing depth was expected to affect clonotype sharing among donors.

The sequence derives from a woman aged 40 to 50 in good health. Some clones in this sample may be carry-over from other donors' samples. The chain couples TRBV6-6 to TRBJ2-1, with no clear D. The sample taken for sequencing was PBMCs. Here the CDR3 reads CASTPGFSEQFF. DNA for the CDR3: TGTGCCAGCACTCCGGGTTTTAGCGAGCAGTTCTTC.